The clone carrying this TCR beta chain has at least ten counts. Stable Graves' hyperthyroidism denoted no ophthalmopathy progression over 18 months. Hyperthyroidism in the patients, aged 18 to 65, was newly diagnosed and under 2 months in duration. Diagnosing involved the use of clinical symptoms, serum thyroxine and TRAb, thyroid ultrasound and orbital computed tomography. The CDR3 regions of TCR beta were amplified from RNA transcripts. HTBI primers were used for first-round RT-PCR of the TCR CDR3. TCRdb recomputed calls from the multiplex PCR reads with MiXCR, one row per CDR3 protein. The sample contains 500,000 to 750,000 distinct CDR3 sequences, just over 45% of which appear only once. These data belong to a study of T cells in Graves' hyperthyroidism and ophthalmopathy. V lost 5 bases to trimming and J lost 5 bases, with 9 bases between them. The CDR3 length is 12 residues. Germline V gene data show CDR1 as MNHEY and CDR2 as SMNVEV (reference sequence).

Sequenced: peripheral blood or thyroid tissue (not recorded which). This sequence originates from a woman under 30 with Graves' hyperthyroidism. The chain is built from TRBV27 and TRBJ2-5; D is undetermined. In nucleotides, the CDR3 is TGTGCCAGCAGTCCACATCGGGAGACCCAGTACTTC. This encodes CASSPHRETQYF.